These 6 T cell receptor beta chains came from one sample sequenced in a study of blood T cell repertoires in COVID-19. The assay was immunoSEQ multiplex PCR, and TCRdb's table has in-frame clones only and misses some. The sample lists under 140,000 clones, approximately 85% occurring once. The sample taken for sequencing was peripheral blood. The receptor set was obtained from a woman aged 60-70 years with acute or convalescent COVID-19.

CDR3 loop: CASSGARGGGYNEQFF. DNA for the CDR3: TGTGCCAGCAGTGGGGCACGGGGAGGTGGGTACAATGAGCAGTTCTTC. J is TRBJ2-1 and V is TRBV6-2 or TRBV6-3, with D tentatively TRBD2 (6 bases). CDR1 and CDR2 from the germline V gene are MNHEY and SVGEGT. The CDR3 covers 16 residues. Trimming took 5 bases from V and 4 from J, leaving 18 bases between them.

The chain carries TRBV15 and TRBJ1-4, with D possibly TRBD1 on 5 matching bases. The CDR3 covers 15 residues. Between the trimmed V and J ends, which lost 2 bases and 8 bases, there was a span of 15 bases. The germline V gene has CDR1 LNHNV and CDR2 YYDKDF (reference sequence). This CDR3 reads CATSRFGGESEKLFF. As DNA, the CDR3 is TGTGCCACCAGCAGATTCGGGGGGGAATCCGAAAAACTGTTTTTT.

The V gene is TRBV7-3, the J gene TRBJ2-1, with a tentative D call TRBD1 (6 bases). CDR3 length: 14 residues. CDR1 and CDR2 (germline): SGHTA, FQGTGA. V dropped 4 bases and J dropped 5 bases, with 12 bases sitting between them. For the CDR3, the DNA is TGTGCCAGCAGCTCGGACAGAATAAACAATGAGCAGTTCTTC. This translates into CASSSDRINNEQFF.

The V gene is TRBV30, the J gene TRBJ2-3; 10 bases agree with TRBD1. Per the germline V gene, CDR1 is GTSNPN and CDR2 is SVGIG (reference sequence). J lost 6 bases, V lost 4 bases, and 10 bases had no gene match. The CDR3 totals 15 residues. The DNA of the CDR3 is TGTGCCTGGACCCCAGACAGGGGGCGTAGGGATACGCAGTATTTT. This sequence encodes CAWTPDRGRRDTQYF.

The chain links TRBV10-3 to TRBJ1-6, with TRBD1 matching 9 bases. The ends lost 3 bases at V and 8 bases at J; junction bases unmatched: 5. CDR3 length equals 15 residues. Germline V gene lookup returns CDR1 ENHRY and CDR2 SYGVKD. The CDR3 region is CAISDRTGEYSPLHF. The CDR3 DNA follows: TGTGCCATCAGTGACCGGACAGGGGAGTATTCACCCCTCCACTTT.

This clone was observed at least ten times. The CDR3 DNA reads TGTGCCAGCAGCCCGGGACAGGGTAGGGACAACACCATATATTTT. It is translated as CASSPGQGRDNTIYF. The chain joins TRBV7-2 to TRBJ1-3, with 9 positions matching TRBD1. The germline gives CDR1 SGHTA, CDR2 FQGNSA. CDR3 length equals 15 residues. The J segment lost 7 bases and the V segment lost 5 bases, leaving 9 bases of the junction unmatched.